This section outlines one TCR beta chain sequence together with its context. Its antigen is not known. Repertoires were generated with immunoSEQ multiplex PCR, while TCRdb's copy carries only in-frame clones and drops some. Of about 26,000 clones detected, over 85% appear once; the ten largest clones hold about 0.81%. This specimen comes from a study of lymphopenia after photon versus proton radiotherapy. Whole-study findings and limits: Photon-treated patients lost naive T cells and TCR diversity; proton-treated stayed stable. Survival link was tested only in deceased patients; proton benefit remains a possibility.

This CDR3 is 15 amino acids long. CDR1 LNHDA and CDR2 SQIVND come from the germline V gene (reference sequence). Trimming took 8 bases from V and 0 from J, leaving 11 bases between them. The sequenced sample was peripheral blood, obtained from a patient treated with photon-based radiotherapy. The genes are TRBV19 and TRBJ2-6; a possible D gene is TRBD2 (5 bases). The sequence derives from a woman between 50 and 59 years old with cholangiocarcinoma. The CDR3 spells CASSRTYSGANVLTF. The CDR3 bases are TGTGCCAGTTCAAGGACTTACTCTGGGGCCAACGTCCTGACTTTC.